The 21 T cell receptor beta chains reported below all come from one sample, sequenced in a study of shared clonotypes between healthy human individuals. Assay used: immunoSEQ multiplex PCR; TCRdb lists only in-frame clones, some missing. The sample consists of over a million clones, 98% of them appearing once. Sequencing was carried out using naive CD4+ T cells sorted from blood. The subset was: CD45RA+ positively selected. The receptors stem from a young man in good health.

J is TRBJ1-5 and V is TRBV6-1; D is uncertain. Germline lookup yields CDR1 MNHNS and CDR2 SASEGT. CDR3 length equals 15 residues. V was shortened by 6 bases and J by 4 bases, with 16 bases between the two germline ends. As DNA, the CDR3 is TGTGCCAGCAGATCATGGGGAAATTGGAATCAGCCCCAGCATTTT. This encodes CASRSWGNWNQPQHF.

The chain employs TRBV29-1 and TRBJ2-1; weak D call: TRBD2 (6 bases). Trimming took off 7 bases at V and 6 bases at J, with 16 bases between the two ends. CDR1 SQVTM and CDR2 ANQGSEA come from the germline V gene. The CDR3 loop spans 13 amino acids. The CDR3 is CSARPSVGNEQFF. The CDR3 nucleotides are TGCAGCGCCCGACCTAGCGTGGGCAATGAGCAGTTCTTC.

V gene TRBV6-5 combines with J gene TRBJ2-7, with D perhaps matching TRBD2 (6 bases). This CDR3 contains 15 residues. Trimming took off 2 bases at V and 0 bases at J, with 11 bases between the two ends. From germline, CDR1 is MNHEY and CDR2 SVGAGI. The CDR3 spells CASSYVDGSSYEQYF. For the CDR3, the DNA is TGTGCCAGCAGTTACGTGGACGGGAGCTCCTACGAGCAGTACTTC.

The rearrangement links TRBV2 to TRBJ2-7, with D hard to call. Trimming removed 2 bases from V and 8 bases from J, with 10 bases in between. Germline-derived CDR1 and CDR2 are SNHLY and FYNNEI. The CDR3 is 12 amino acids. This CDR3 is CASSERPKKQYF. CDR3 in DNA: TGTGCCAGCAGTGAACGGCCCAAGAAGCAGTACTTC. Full variable domain (missing parts from reference TRBV2 and TRBJ2-7): EPEVTQTPSHQVTQMGQEVILRCVPISNHLYFYWYRQILGQKVEFLVSFYNNEISEKSEIFDDQFSVERPDGSNFTLKIRSTKLEDSAMYFCASSERPKKQYFGPGTRLTVT.

This clone was recorded once. The CDR3 loop is CASSMAASGIYEQYF. CDR3 DNA sequence: TGTGCCAGTAGTATGGCCGCTAGCGGGATCTACGAGCAGTACTTC. This rearrangement joins TRBV19 to TRBJ2-7; TRBD2 matches 9 bases. CDR1 and CDR2 from the germline V gene are LNHDA and SQIVND (reference sequence). With V trimmed by 3 bases and J by 3 bases, 6 bases remained unmatched. This CDR3 is 15 amino acids long.

The chain employs TRBV27 and TRBJ2-7; D gene unclear. The length of the CDR3 is 15 residues. Germline assignment: CDR1 MNHEY and CDR2 SMNVEV (reference sequence). The germline V and J ends were trimmed by 5 bases and 3 bases, with 17 bases remaining between them. CDR3 in DNA: TGTGCCAGCAGTCAGGTCGCTAGGTCCCACTACGAGCAGTACTTC. This translates into CASSQVARSHYEQYF.

The chain recombines TRBV7-2 with TRBJ1-1; a possible D gene is TRBD1 (6 bases). Germline CDR1 is SGHTA and CDR2 is FQGNSA. V lost 6 bases and J 1 base, leaving 15 bases between the germline ends. There are 15 residues in the CDR3. The CDR3, as DNA: TGTGCCAGCAGTCAGCAGGGGCGTAGGAACACTGAAGCTTTCTTT. Protein product: CASSQQGRRNTEAFF. The full variable domain, in which reference TRBV7-2 and TRBJ1-1 provide the parts outside the CDR3, is GAGVSQSPSNKVTEKGKDVELRCDPISGHTALYWYRQSLGQGLEFLIYFQGNSAPDKSGLPSDRFSAERTGGSVSTLTIQRTQQEDSAVYLCASSQQGRRNTEAFFGQGTRLTVV.

The chain joins TRBV29-1 to TRBJ2-7; 11 nucleotides match TRBD2. Germline CDR1 is SQVTM and CDR2 is ANQGSEA. This CDR3 spans 14 amino acids. V was pared by 6 bases and J by 2 bases, with 6 bases of the junction left unmatched. This CDR3 is CSVRTSGGTYEQYF. As DNA, the CDR3 is TGCAGCGTCCGTACTAGCGGGGGAACCTACGAGCAGTACTTC.

The chain uses TRBV6-6 and TRBJ2-1; 7 bases agree with TRBD1. Germline values: CDR1 MNHNY, CDR2 SVGAGI (reference sequence). Trimming at V came to 2 bases and at J to 5 bases, leaving 6 bases not matched to a gene. This CDR3 spans 15 amino acids. CDR3: CASSYRGQTNNEQFF. The CDR3 region has the DNA TGTGCCAGCAGTTACCGGGGACAGACCAACAATGAGCAGTTCTTC.

The chain is built from TRBV7-9 and TRBJ2-1; 8 bases line up with TRBD2. The junction had 17 bases not matched to a gene; V was cut back by 5 bases and J by 8 bases. There are 17 residues in the CDR3. Germline CDR1 is SEHNR and CDR2 is FQNEAQ (reference sequence). The CDR3 here is CASSPRGGLGGHDEQFF. In nucleotides, the CDR3 is TGTGCCAGCAGCCCTAGGGGGGGACTAGGGGGTCACGATGAGCAGTTCTTC.

As regards this clone: This CDR3 is also generated by other DNA sequences in the sample. The chain couples TRBV29-1 to TRBJ2-3; no definite D call. V lost 4 bases to trimming and J lost 0 bases, with 5 bases between them. Germline V CDR1 and CDR2: SQVTM, ANQGSEA. CDR3 length equals 12 residues. DNA for the CDR3: TGCAGCGTTGGGGGAAGCACAGATACGCAGTATTTT. Protein product: CSVGGSTDTQYF.

This rearrangement joins TRBV18 to TRBJ2-2; 8 bases match TRBD2. In germline, CDR1 is KGHSH, CDR2 LQKENI. J lost 5 bases, V lost 3 bases, and 11 bases had no gene match. CDR3 size: 17 residues. CDR3 amino acids: CASSPPFRLARTGELFF. Written as DNA, the CDR3 is TGTGCCAGCTCACCCCCGTTTCGACTAGCGCGGACCGGGGAGCTGTTTTTT.

The rearrangement links TRBV19 to TRBJ2-1, with 12 bases fitting TRBD2. Germline CDR1 LNHDA, CDR2 SQIVND (reference sequence). Unmatched junction bases numbered 11, after V lost 10 bases and J lost 7 bases. The CDR3 spans 15 residues. DNA for the CDR3: TGTGCCACCCGGACTAGCGGGGCTCAAGGGAATGAGCAGTTCTTC. Translating gives CATRTSGAQGNEQFF.

The CDR3 region is CASSLGQGETQYF. The CDR3 region has the DNA TGTGCCAGCAGCTTGGGACAGGGTGAGACCCAGTACTTC. J is TRBJ2-5 and V is TRBV5-6; 7 positions match TRBD1. The V gene end was trimmed by 0 bases and the J gene end by 5 bases; junction bases not matched to a gene: 1. CDR3 length: 13 residues. Germline CDR1 is SGHDT and CDR2 is YYEEEE.

This rearrangement joins TRBV30 to TRBJ2-2; possible D gene TRBD1, 5 bases. The germline gives CDR1 GTSNPN, CDR2 SVGIG (reference sequence). Trimming stripped 1 base from V and 9 bases from J, with 12 bases between. This CDR3 spans 13 amino acids. For the CDR3, the DNA is TGTGCCTGGAGTGACAGGTTAACCAGGGAGCTGTTTTTT. Encoded protein: CAWSDRLTRELFF.

On this clone itself: The same CDR3 arises from other DNA sequences in this sample as well. The chain carries TRBV7-8 and TRBJ1-1; D remains unclear. The V end lost 1 base, the J end lost 1 base, and 7 bases lay between the germline ends. Germline CDR1 is SGHVS and CDR2 is FQNEAQ. CDR3 length: 14 residues. The CDR3 DNA follows: TGTGCCAGCAGCTTAGTTGCAGGGAACACTGAAGCTTTCTTT. Residues: CASSLVAGNTEAFF.

About this clone itself: Other DNA sequences in the same sample also yield this CDR3. The chain has TRBV5-1 and TRBJ2-7; 8 bases map to TRBD1. The V gene end was trimmed by 7 bases and the J gene end by 0 bases; junction bases not matched to a gene: 0. Germline loops: CDR1 SGHRS, CDR2 YFSETQ. This CDR3 region has 12 residues. The CDR3, as DNA: TGCGCCAGCGGGACAGGCTCCTACGAGCAGTACTTC. Translated: CASGTGSYEQYF.

The chain employs TRBV28 and TRBJ2-5; D is perhaps TRBD1 or TRBD2 (7 bases each). Germline-derived CDR1 and CDR2 are MDHEN and SYDVKM. This CDR3 spans 13 amino acids. V was trimmed by 8 bases and J by 7 bases, leaving 17 bases between them. The CDR3 reads CASGGGGPGTQYF. CDR3 nucleotide sequence: TGTGCCAGCGGGGGAGGGGGCCCAGGGACCCAGTACTTC.

The chain employs TRBV7-9 and TRBJ2-1; 15 positions match TRBD2. V was clipped by 5 bases and J by 8 bases; unmatched bases: 7. Germline V lookup: CDR1 SEHNR, CDR2 FQNEAQ (reference sequence). The length of the CDR3 is 16 residues. Here the CDR3 reads CASSQTGTSGRYEQFF. The CDR3 nucleotides read TGTGCCAGCAGCCAGACCGGGACTAGCGGGAGGTATGAGCAGTTCTTC.

This sequence joins TRBV28 and TRBJ2-7; 9 bases agree with TRBD2. This CDR3 has 14 amino acids. V lost 2 bases, J lost 4 bases, and 3 bases stayed unmatched. The V gene's germline CDR1 is MDHEN and CDR2 SYDVKM. The CDR3 protein is CASSLLAGNYEQYF. CDR3 coding DNA: TGTGCCAGCAGTTTACTAGCGGGAAATTACGAGCAGTACTTC.

This clone has only one observation. This chain joins TRBV11-1 and TRBJ2-1; D unclear. The CDR3 extends over 11 amino acids. V lost 6 bases and J lost 6, with 6 bases in between. The germline CDR1 and CDR2 sequences are SGHAT and FQDESV (reference sequence). Here the CDR3 DNA reads TGTGCCAGCAGGAATTTCAATGAGCAGTTCTTC. Amino acids: CASRNFNEQFF.